Following are 14 T cell receptor beta chains from one sample sequenced in a study of blood T cell repertoires in COVID-19. Repertoires were generated with immunoSEQ multiplex PCR, while TCRdb's copy carries only in-frame clones and drops some. The data hold about 100,000 clones, with around four fifths observed a single time. Sequencing was done on a sample of peripheral blood. Receptors originate from a woman aged 70 to 79 with acute or convalescent COVID-19.

The chain combines TRBV5-1 with TRBJ2-3; 11 nucleotides agree with TRBD2. This CDR3 has 16 amino acids. Trimming cost V 3 bases and J 5 bases; bases outside gene matches: 8. From germline, CDR1 is SGHRS and CDR2 YFSETQ. The DNA of the CDR3 is TGCGCCAGCAGCTCCTTTAGCGGGGGGGCCGGAGATACGCAGTATTTT. It specifies CASSSFSGGAGDTQYF.

The rearrangement uses TRBV27 and TRBJ1-2; D possibly corresponds to TRBD1 (5 bases). Germline loops: CDR1 MNHEY, CDR2 SMNVEV (reference sequence). V lost 2 bases and J lost 1, with 17 bases in between. This CDR3 has 17 residues. CDR3 coding DNA: TGTGCCAGCAGTTTAACGGTCAGGGCCCAGGGTAACTATGGCTACACCTTC. Its protein is CASSLTVRAQGNYGYTF.

The chain is built from TRBV27 and TRBJ1-4; D possibly corresponds to TRBD1 (5 bases). The germline gives CDR1 MNHEY, CDR2 SMNVEV (reference sequence). This CDR3 is 13 amino acids long. V gave up 6 bases and J gave up 7 bases, with 12 bases separating them. The CDR3 loop reads CASSREVGEKLFF. The CDR3 DNA follows: TGTGCCAGCAGCAGGGAAGTAGGTGAAAAACTGTTTTTT.

The chain uses TRBV5-1 and TRBJ2-2; 8 positions match TRBD1. The CDR3 covers 15 residues. J lost 3 bases, V lost 3 bases, and 4 bases had no gene match. Germline V gene data show CDR1 as SGHRS and CDR2 as YFSETQ. CDR3 nucleotide sequence: TGCGCCAGCAGCTGGGCAGGGGGCGACACCGGGGAGCTGTTTTTT. It is translated as CASSWAGGDTGELFF.

This clone was found a few times. This chain uses TRBV27 with TRBJ1-6; tentatively, D is TRBD1 (6 bases). Trimming took off 2 bases at V and 10 bases at J, with 12 bases between the two ends. Germline CDR1 MNHEY, CDR2 SMNVEV (reference sequence). This CDR3 comprises 14 residues. In nucleotides, the CDR3 is TGTGCCAGCAGTTTAGACCAGGGGTTGTCACCCCTCCACTTT. This translates into CASSLDQGLSPLHF.

The rearrangement joins TRBV5-6 to TRBJ2-7, with 7 bases matching TRBD1. Germline V gene data show CDR1 as SGHDT and CDR2 as YYEEEE. Unmatched junction bases numbered 9, after V lost 4 bases and J lost 5 bases. The CDR3 loop spans 14 amino acids. This CDR3 is CASSTRDSPHEQYF. In DNA form, the CDR3 reads TGTGCCAGCAGCACCCGGGACAGCCCCCACGAGCAGTACTTC.

The V and J genes are TRBV6-5 and TRBJ2-3, with 9 bases fitting TRBD2. CDR3 length: 15 amino acids. In germline, CDR1 is MNHEY, CDR2 SVGAGI. V trimming: 2 bases; J trimming: 0 bases; junction bases outside the gene matches: 0. This CDR3 reads CASSYAGGSTDTQYF. The CDR3, as DNA: TGTGCCAGCAGTTACGCGGGGGGGAGCACAGATACGCAGTATTTT.

This rearrangement joins TRBV4-1 to TRBJ1-5; D unresolved. V was cut by 0 bases and J by 9 bases, with 15 bases left in between. Germline values: CDR1 MGHRA, CDR2 YSYEKL. The CDR3 is 15 amino acids. The CDR3 spells CASSQDFYTPWPQHF. The CDR3 DNA reads as TGCGCCAGCAGCCAAGATTTTTACACCCCCTGGCCCCAGCATTTT.

This clone was recorded at least ten times. The chain is built from TRBV29-1 and TRBJ1-5, with unresolved D. Germline CDR1 is SQVTM and CDR2 is ANQGSEA. The CDR3 covers 13 residues. Trimming left V 3 bases short and J 6 bases short, with 12 bases between. Here the CDR3 reads CSVDEGGAQPQHF. Written as DNA, the CDR3 is TGCAGCGTTGATGAGGGAGGCGCTCAGCCCCAGCATTTT. Looking up the rest from reference TRBV29-1 and TRBJ1-5 gives the full variable domain: SAVISQKPSRDICQRGTSLTIQCQVDSQVTMMFWYRQQPGQSLTLIATANQGSEATYESGFVIDKFPISRPNLTFSTLTVSNMSPEDSSIYLCSVDEGGAQPQHFGDGTRLSIL.

The rearrangement joins TRBV3-1 (or the pseudogene TRBV3-2) to TRBJ1-2; TRBD1 matches at 9 bases. Trimming removed 4 bases from V and 7 bases from J; junction bases left unmatched: 7. CDR1 is LGHDT and CDR2 is YNNKEL in the germline V gene (reference sequence). The length of the CDR3 is 14 residues. CDR3 protein: CASSRGQGAGGYTF. DNA of the CDR3: TGTGCCAGCAGCCGGGGACAGGGAGCGGGTGGCTACACCTTC.

The chain joins TRBV27 to TRBJ2-2; 7 bases are a match to TRBD1. Germline loops: CDR1 MNHEY, CDR2 SMNVEV (reference sequence). The V and J ends lost 7 bases and 0 bases, in that order; junction bases with no gene match: 2. The CDR3 has 14 residues. The CDR3 nucleotides are TGTGCCAGCACTGGACAGGCGAACACCGGGGAGCTGTTTTTT. Its protein product is CASTGQANTGELFF.

The J gene is TRBJ1-6, the V gene TRBV6-5; 9 bases are shared with TRBD1. CDR3 length: 13 amino acids. V lost 8 bases, J lost 9 bases, and 5 bases stayed unmatched. The germline gives CDR1 MNHEY, CDR2 SVGAGI. The DNA for the CDR3 is TGTGCCAGCCTGGGACAGGGACGTTCACCCCTCCACTTT. Translated, it gives CASLGQGRSPLHF.

The V gene is TRBV29-1, the J gene TRBJ2-5; maybe TRBD1 (5 bases). This CDR3 comprises 12 residues. Germline V gene data show CDR1 as SQVTM and CDR2 as ANQGSEA. Trimming removed 4 bases from V and 3 bases from J, with 9 bases in between. In nucleotides, the CDR3 is TGCAGCGTTGTTCAGGGAAAAGAGACCCAGTACTTC. Amino acid sequence: CSVVQGKETQYF.

This chain joins TRBV18 and TRBJ1-6, with 7 bases aligning to TRBD1. The V gene end was trimmed by 4 bases and the J gene end by 8 bases; junction bases not matched to a gene: 8. Germline values: CDR1 KGHSH, CDR2 LQKENI. This CDR3 has 15 residues. The CDR3 sequence: CASSLRQGIDSPLHF. The CDR3 nucleotides are TGTGCCAGCTCACTGAGACAGGGTATAGATTCACCCCTCCACTTT.